This TCR beta chain was obtained from a study of Graves' ophthalmopathy and Graves' hyperthyroidism. General observations from the study: Cross-validated, the 13-signature model showed 87.88%/81.08% sensitivity/specificity, and 80%/75% in the test set.

From RNA, the CDR3 regions of TCR beta chains were amplified and sequenced. In the first round, RT-PCR was carried out with HTBI primers, and a multiplex PCR formed the second round. Using its own MiXCR run on the multiplex PCR reads, TCRdb lists one record per CDR3 protein. The sample shows under 800,000 distinct CDR3 sequences, about a fifth of them seen only once. Exclusion applied to patients with other autoimmune diseases, uncontrolled infections, pregnancy or lactation. Sampling around 9 ml of fresh peripheral blood provided the PBMCs. On this clonotype itself: Its antigen remains unidentified.

The CDR3 is 16 amino acids. Looked up from germline, CDR1 is MNHNS and CDR2 is SASEGT. V lost 5 bases to trimming and J lost 0 bases; unmatched junction nucleotides: 9. The source material was peripheral blood. This clonotype was sampled from a woman under 30 with stable Graves' hyperthyroidism. Some clones in this sample may be carry-over from other donors' samples. This sequence joins TRBV6-1 and TRBJ1-1; 7 bases are a match to TRBD1. The DNA for the CDR3 is TGTGCCAGCAGTAAGACAGGGACCCTCATGAACACTGAAGCTTTCTTT. Protein product: CASSKTGTLMNTEAFF.